A selection of T cell receptor beta chains follows, all from one sample in a study of memory CD4+ T cells and cytomegalovirus serostatus. Produced via immunoSEQ multiplex PCR; TCRdb's table is partial and in-frame only. The data contain around 50,000 clones, roughly 78% of them singletons. The sequenced material came from memory CD4+ T cells from blood. The receptors were sampled from an adult in good health and CMV-seronegative. CDR3s include the opening cysteine and the closing phenylalanine or tryptophan. The D gene is left open where the match is weak. The size field is filled for only some rows; it gives once, few, many or a size class.

d_call j_call v_call clone_size cdr3_aa cdr3_nt
. TRBJ2-7 TRBV18 once CASSPGSYEQYF TGTGCCAGCTCACCGGGCTCCTACGAGCAGTACTTC
TRBD2 TRBJ2-5 TRBV30 . CAWTGLGAGTQYF TGTGCCTGGACGGGACTAGGGGCGGGGACCCAGTACTTC
. TRBJ1-5 TRBV19 . CASNPLGGQNQPQHF TGTGCCAGTAACCCCTTAGGGGGGCAGAATCAGCCCCAGCATTTT
TRBD2 TRBJ2-5 TRBV30 . CAWSVVGGAWETQYF TGTGCCTGGAGTGTAGTGGGAGGGGCCTGGGAGACCCAGTACTTC
TRBD2 TRBJ2-1 TRBV28 . CASREASSGRVPFF TGTGCCAGCAGGGAGGCGTCTAGCGGGAGGGTACCGTTCTTC
. TRBJ2-7 TRBV7-9 . CASSLEQDQHEQYF TGTGCCAGCAGCTTAGAACAGGACCAGCACGAGCAGTACTTC
. TRBJ1-2 TRBV18 once CASSPDDGYTF TGTGCCAGCTCACCAGACGATGGCTACACCTTC
. TRBJ1-2 TRBV2 . CASSPPGGGTDTF TGTGCCAGCAGTCCCCCAGGAGGGGGAACGGACACCTTC
TRBD1 TRBJ2-5 TRBV14 . CASSQGGQPLAETQYF TGTGCCAGCAGCCAAGGGGGACAGCCTTTAGCCGAGACCCAGTACTTC
TRBD1 TRBJ2-7 TRBV7-8 . CASSLDVLGQGVTYEQYF TGTGCCAGCAGCTTAGATGTTTTGGGACAGGGGGTCACCTACGAGCAGTACTTC
. TRBJ1-2 TRBV25-1 . CAIQGIYGYTF TGTGCCATACAGGGCATCTATGGCTACACCTTC
TRBD2 TRBJ2-7 TRBV6-6 . CASSPRGRVGYEQYF TGTGCCAGCAGCCCCAGAGGGAGGGTTGGGTACGAGCAGTACTTC
TRBD1 TRBJ1-1 TRBV7-8 . CASRTPGQGKNTEAFF TGTGCCAGCAGGACACCGGGACAGGGGAAGAACACTGAAGCTTTCTTT
TRBD2 TRBJ2-1 TRBV5-4 . CASSSGTKVGNEQFF TGTGCCAGCAGCTCCGGGACTAAAGTCGGCAATGAGCAGTTCTTC
TRBD1 TRBJ1-1 TRBV7-9 few CASSLSTGESEAFF TGTGCCAGCAGCTTATCTACAGGGGAGTCTGAAGCTTTCTTT
TRBD2 TRBJ2-1 TRBV5-1 . CASSPAGTSGRLTYNEQFF TGCGCCAGCAGCCCGGCCGGGACTAGCGGGAGGCTGACCTACAATGAGCAGTTCTTC
. TRBJ2-3 TRBV11-2 . CASSPIPGRTTDTQYF TGTGCCAGCAGCCCCATTCCCGGACGAACCACAGATACGCAGTATTTT
. TRBJ2-1 TRBV4-1 few CASSQDLGIYNEQFF TGCGCCAGCAGCCAAGATCTAGGAATCTACAATGAGCAGTTCTTC
. TRBJ2-3 TRBV27 . CASSTTSGRAVDTQYF TGTGCCAGCAGTACGACCAGCGGGCGAGCAGTAGATACGCAGTATTTT
. TRBJ2-2 TRBV10-1 once CASSAPAGELFF TGCGCCAGCAGTGCTCCAGCCGGGGAGCTGTTTTTT
. TRBJ1-1 TRBV18 . CATTTGVNTEAFF TGTGCCACCACTACGGGGGTGAACACTGAAGCTTTCTTT